The rows below give T cell receptor beta chains drawn from one sample of a study of T-cell memory formation after mild COVID-19. One entry per CDR3 protein results from TCRdb running MiXCR on the 5' RACE reads. The sample contains hundreds of thousands of distinct CDR3 sequences, over 20% of which appear only once. What was sequenced was PBMCs or a T cell subset sorted from them (not recorded which). These TCRs come from an adult woman who had mild COVID-19 (a few samples of this study predate the infection). Cell type and time point are not known. Both conserved end residues are part of each CDR3. A D gene is named only where the DNA matches it firmly. Expanded clones get a size class; other rows say once, few or many, or leave the size out.

>TRBV12-3/TRBV12-4|NA|NA|TRBJ2-5
TGTGCCAGCAGTTGGATCGCTGACCGGCAGACGGAGACCCAGTACTTC
CASSWIADRQTETQYF
>TRBV14|NA|many|TRBJ2-1
TGTGCCAGCAGGCCCAGCTCCTACAATGAGCAGTTCTTC
CASRPSSYNEQFF
>TRBV7-2|TRBD1|few|TRBJ2-5
TGTGCCAGCAGCCGGACAGGGGGGGCGACCCAGTACTTC
CASSRTGGATQYF
>TRBV6-1|NA|NA|TRBJ2-5
TGTGCCAGCAGTGTAGGCAGGCTCCAAGAGACCCAGTACTTC
CASSVGRLQETQYF
>TRBV27|TRBD1|few|TRBJ1-2
TGTGCCAGCAGTTTATTCACCGGGACAGGGGTTGGCTACACCTTC
CASSLFTGTGVGYTF
>TRBV20-1|TRBD2|NA|TRBJ2-3
TGCAGTGCTGTAACTAGCGGGGTGCAGTATTTT
CSAVTSGVQYF
>TRBV30|NA|few|TRBJ2-7
TGTGCCTGGAGGGAAACCGGGACGGAGGGCTCCTACGAGCAGTACTTC
CAWRETGTEGSYEQYF
>TRBV29-1|NA|few|TRBJ1-1
TGCAGCGTTGAAATTTCAGGGATTAACACTGAAGCTTTCTTT
CSVEISGINTEAFF
>TRBV5-5|TRBD2|few|TRBJ2-5
TGTGCCAGCAGCGAAGGCAGCGGGACTAGCGGGAGTGCCCCCCGGGGAGAGACCCAGTACTTC
CASSEGSGTSGSAPRGETQYF
>TRBV20-1|TRBD1|few|TRBJ1-1
TGCAGTGCGCGACGGACAGGCGCAAACACTGAAGCTTTCTTT
CSARRTGANTEAFF
>TRBV18|NA|NA|TRBJ1-5
TGTGCCAGCTCACCCGCGGAGGCCGGACAGCCCCAGCATTTT
CASSPAEAGQPQHF
>TRBV15|NA|NA|TRBJ2-7
TGTGCCACCAGCAGACCCCCGGGGGCAATATACGAGCAGTACTTC
CATSRPPGAIYEQYF
>TRBV29-1|NA|many|TRBJ2-7
TGCAGCGTTGCGACAGGTCGGGGGCTCGAGCAGTACTTC
CSVATGRGLEQYF
>TRBV12-3/TRBV12-4|TRBD1|few|TRBJ1-1
TGTGCCAGCAGCCCGGTCGAGACCGGGACAGGGGTCTCTGAAGCTTTCTTT
CASSPVETGTGVSEAFF
>TRBV20-1|TRBD2|NA|TRBJ2-5
TGCAGTGCTTCTAGCGGGAGGAGGTTGGAGACACAGTACTTC
CSASSGRRLETQYF
>TRBV10-3|TRBD2|NA|TRBJ2-7
TGTGCCATCAGTGAGGGCGGGAGGTCCTCCTACGAGCAGTACTTC
CAISEGGRSSYEQYF
>TRBV20-1|NA|NA|TRBJ2-7
TGCAGTGCTAGAGATCCCCGGCGACCCCAGAGCGAGCAGTACTTC
CSARDPRRPQSEQYF
>TRBV20-1|NA|few|TRBJ2-1
TGCAGTGCTACCCGACCCCTCACTAGGGGCAATGAGCAGTTCTTC
CSATRPLTRGNEQFF
>TRBV7-8|NA|NA|TRBJ1-2
TGTGCCAGCAGCTTAAGTTGGCAGGGGACCGATCGTAACTATGGCTACACCTTC
CASSLSWQGTDRNYGYTF
>TRBV5-4|TRBD1|NA|TRBJ2-7
TGTGCCAGCAGCTTGGGGGCAGGCAGGGGGCTATCCTACGAGCAGTACTTC
CASSLGAGRGLSYEQYF
>TRBV30|NA|few|TRBJ2-2
TGTGCCTGGAGCCCCGACAGCCCAAACACCGGGGAGCTGTTTTTT
CAWSPDSPNTGELFF
>TRBV29-1|NA|once|TRBJ1-3
TGCTCCGTCGTGAGTAACTCTGGAAACACCATATATTTT
CSVVSNSGNTIYF
>TRBV6-6|NA|NA|TRBJ1-5
TGTGCCAGCAGTTACTCGGGGGATTCCCAGCCCCAGCATTTT
CASSYSGDSQPQHF
>TRBV10-3|TRBD2|NA|TRBJ2-7
TGTGCCATCAGCGTGACTAGCGGTTCCTACGAGCAGTACTTC
CAISVTSGSYEQYF
>TRBV6-5|TRBD2|few|TRBJ2-3
TGTGCCAGCAGACACAGCGGGGGCCTCACAGATACGCAGTATTTT
CASRHSGGLTDTQYF
>TRBV27|TRBD2|few|TRBJ2-7
TGTGCCAGCAGTCCCACGCGGATTGCGGGGGGATCCTACGAGCAGTACTTC
CASSPTRIAGGSYEQYF
>TRBV7-3|NA|few|TRBJ2-1
TGTGCCAGCAGCTCAACAGGAAACTCCTACAATGAGCAGTTCTTC
CASSSTGNSYNEQFF
>TRBV5-6|NA|NA|TRBJ2-7
TGTGCCAGCAGCAAAATCCAGGGTTACGAGCAGTACTTC
CASSKIQGYEQYF
>TRBV5-1|NA|few|TRBJ2-7
TGCGCCAGCAGTGCCGGGCCTAACCTGGGTGGGGAGCAGTACTTC
CASSAGPNLGGEQYF
>TRBV4-3|NA|few|TRBJ2-1
TGCGCCAGCAGCCAAGTTGCAGGGTTCGGTGAGCAGTTCTTC
CASSQVAGFGEQFF
>TRBV20-1|TRBD2|few|TRBJ2-3
TGCAGTGCTGCCACTAGCGGGGTTAGCACAGATACGCAGTATTTT
CSAATSGVSTDTQYF
>TRBV2|TRBD2|NA|TRBJ2-7
TGTGCCAGCAGCCCAGCCATGACCCCTACTAGCGGGGGGTGGTACGAGCAGTACTTC
CASSPAMTPTSGGWYEQYF
>TRBV3-1|NA|few|TRBJ1-2
TGTGCCAGCAGCCAAGTGGGTGGCGATGGCTACACCTTC
CASSQVGGDGYTF
>TRBV19|NA|NA|TRBJ1-5
TGTGCCAGTAGTATAGATCACGTAGGGGTACGACAGCCCCAGCATTTT
CASSIDHVGVRQPQHF
>TRBV24-1|NA|few|TRBJ2-1
TGTGCCACCAGTGACCGGGTAGTCTCCGAACGGAATGAGCAGTTCTTC
CATSDRVVSERNEQFF
>TRBV6-1|NA|few|TRBJ2-7
TGTGCCAGCAGTGAACGTTGGGTCGAGCAGTACTTC
CASSERWVEQYF
>TRBV6-5|NA|many|TRBJ1-3
TGTGCCAGCAGTTACTCCTCGGGCCCCTCTGGAAACACCATATATTTT
CASSYSSGPSGNTIYF
>TRBV2|TRBD1|NA|TRBJ1-2
TGTGCCAGCACCGGGGACAGGGGGCTCGATGGCTACACCTTC
CASTGDRGLDGYTF
>TRBV3-1|TRBD1|NA|TRBJ2-7
TGTGCCAGCAGCCCGTCCGGGACAGGGTTCTCCTACGAGCAGTACTTC
CASSPSGTGFSYEQYF
>TRBV9|TRBD1|few|TRBJ1-2
TGTGCCAGCACCGCGGGACAGGCCCCTCTGGGCTACACCTTC
CASTAGQAPLGYTF
>TRBV24-1|NA|NA|TRBJ2-3
TGTGCCACCAGAAGGGACAGCACAGATACGCAGTATTTT
CATRRDSTDTQYF
>TRBV20-1|TRBD2|NA|TRBJ2-1
TGCAACGCGGCGGGGGGAAGCTCCTACAATGAGCAGTTCTTC
CNAAGGSSYNEQFF
>TRBV20-1|NA|few|TRBJ2-2
TGCAGTGCTAAGAAAGGACCGGGGGAGCTGTTTTTT
CSAKKGPGELFF
>TRBV7-6|NA|few|TRBJ2-2
TGTGGCTCGGGGGCCACCGGGGAGCTGTTTTTT
CGSGATGELFF
>TRBV12-3/TRBV12-4|NA|few|TRBJ2-4
TGTGCCAGCAGCCAAAAGGGGTCCACTAGCCGGTCCCCTGGGACCAAAAACATTCAGTACTTC
CASSQKGSTSRSPGTKNIQYF
>TRBV29-1|NA|NA|TRBJ2-7
TGCAGCGTTGAAGTTGAGTCCGGAGACGAGCAGTACTTC
CSVEVESGDEQYF
>TRBV27|NA|NA|TRBJ2-7
TGTGCCAGCAGCCCACCTCGTGTCGGATCCTACGAGCAGTACTTC
CASSPPRVGSYEQYF